This record looks at one T cell receptor (beta chain) sequence and its context. The data were produced by immunoSEQ multiplex PCR, yet TCRdb's version contains in-frame clones alone and is incomplete. The repertoire holds 150,000 to 200,000 clones, roughly 85% seen once, with approximately 3% in the top ten. The data derive from a study of blood T cell repertoires in COVID-19. Germline CDR1 is GTSNPN and CDR2 is SVGIG (reference sequence). The junction had 10 bases not matched to a gene; V was cut back by 0 bases and J by 5 bases. This CDR3 spans 17 amino acids. V is TRBV30 and J is TRBJ1-6; 7 bases fit TRBD1. The specimen sequenced was peripheral blood. The origin of this receptor is a human donor with acute or convalescent COVID-19. The donor label of this sample is uncertain. The CDR3 DNA reads as TGTGCCTGGAGTGTAAGCAGGACAGGCTTTAATAATTCACCCCTCCACTTT. Protein product: CAWSVSRTGFNNSPLHF. Using reference TRBV30 and TRBJ1-6 for the parts outside the CDR3, the full variable domain is SQTIHQWPATLVQPVGSPLSLECTVEGTSNPNLYWYRQAAGRGLQLLFYSVGIGQISSEVPQNLSASRPQDRQFILSSKKLLLSDSGFYLCAWSVSRTGFNNSPLHFGNGTRLTVT.